This T cell receptor (beta chain) was captured by sequencing in a study of shared clonotypes between healthy human individuals. Points from the study as a whole: Relative to clonotypes present in all four donors, those not shared had lower generation probabilities.

The J segment lost 15 bases and the V segment lost 8 bases, leaving 19 bases of the junction unmatched. This CDR3 spans 13 amino acids. Germline V lookup: CDR1 GTSNPN, CDR2 SVGIG (reference sequence). Every subset had its genomic DNA shared out evenly among several immunoSEQ plates. Data came from immunoSEQ multiplex PCR; TCRdb stores just in-frame clones and leaves some out. The sample lists about 1.5 million clones, roughly 98% occurring once. Healthy adults negative for HIV, lacking recent acute infections or vaccinations, served as donors. Turning to this clone: No antigen is known for it.

This chain links TRBV30 with TRBJ2-1; TRBD1 matches at 7 bases. This TCR was recovered from a man aged 30 to 39 in good health. Sequencing was performed on naive CD4+ T cells sorted from blood. Noted subset: CD45RA+ positively selected. CDR3 amino acids: CAQGVTGPSVGFF. As DNA, the CDR3 is TGTGCCCAGGGGGTGACAGGGCCGTCGGTGGGGTTCTTC.